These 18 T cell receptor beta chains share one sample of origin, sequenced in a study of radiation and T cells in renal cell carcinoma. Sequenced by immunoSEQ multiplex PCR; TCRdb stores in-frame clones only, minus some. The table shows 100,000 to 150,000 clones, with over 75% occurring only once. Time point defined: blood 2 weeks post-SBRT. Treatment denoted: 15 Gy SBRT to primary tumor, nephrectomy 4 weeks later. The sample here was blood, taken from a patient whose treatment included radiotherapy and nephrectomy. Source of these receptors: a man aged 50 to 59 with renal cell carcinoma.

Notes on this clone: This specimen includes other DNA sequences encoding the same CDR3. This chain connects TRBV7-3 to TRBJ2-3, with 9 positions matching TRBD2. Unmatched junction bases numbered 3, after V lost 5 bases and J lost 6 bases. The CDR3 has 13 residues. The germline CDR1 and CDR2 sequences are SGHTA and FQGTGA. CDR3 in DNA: TGTGCCAGCAGCCCAGGACTAGCGGATACGCAGTATTTT. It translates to CASSPGLADTQYF.

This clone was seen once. CDR3 protein: CASSQDITIYGYTF. DNA for the CDR3: TGCGCCAGCAGCCAAGATATAACTATATATGGCTACACCTTC. The chain recombines TRBV4-1 with TRBJ1-2, with no clear D. The V and J ends lost 0 bases and 5 bases respectively, with 10 bases between them. This CDR3 has 14 amino acids. The germline V gene has CDR1 MGHRA and CDR2 YSYEKL.

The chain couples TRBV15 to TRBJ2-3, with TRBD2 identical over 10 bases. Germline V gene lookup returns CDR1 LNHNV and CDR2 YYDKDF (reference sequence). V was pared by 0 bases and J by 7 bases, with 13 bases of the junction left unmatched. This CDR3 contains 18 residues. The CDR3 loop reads CATSRELAGNLATNTQYF. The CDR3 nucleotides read TGTGCCACCAGCAGAGAACTAGCGGGAAACCTGGCAACCAATACGCAGTATTTT.

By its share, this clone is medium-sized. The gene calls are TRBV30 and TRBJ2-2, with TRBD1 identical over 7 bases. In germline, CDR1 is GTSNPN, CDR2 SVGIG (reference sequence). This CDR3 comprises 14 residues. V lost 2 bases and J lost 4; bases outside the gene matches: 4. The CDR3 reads CAWSTGTVTGELFF. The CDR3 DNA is TGTGCCTGGAGTACGGGGACAGTCACCGGGGAGCTGTTTTTT. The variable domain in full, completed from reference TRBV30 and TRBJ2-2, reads SQTIHQWPATLVQPVGSPLSLECTVEGTSNPNLYWYRQAAGRGLQLLFYSVGIGQISSEVPQNLSASRPQDRQFILSSKKLLLSDSGFYLCAWSTGTVTGELFFGEGSRLTVL.

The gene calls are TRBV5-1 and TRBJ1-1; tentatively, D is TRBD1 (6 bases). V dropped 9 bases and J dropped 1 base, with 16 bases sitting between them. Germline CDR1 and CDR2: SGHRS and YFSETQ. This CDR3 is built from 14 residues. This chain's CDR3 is CATTMDSTNTEAFF. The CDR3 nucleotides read TGCGCCACTACAATGGACAGCACGAACACTGAAGCTTTCTTT.

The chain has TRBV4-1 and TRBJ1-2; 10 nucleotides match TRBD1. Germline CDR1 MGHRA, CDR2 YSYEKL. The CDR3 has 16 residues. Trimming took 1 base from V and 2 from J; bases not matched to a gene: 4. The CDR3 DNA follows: TGCGCCAGCAGCCAAGGTGAGGACAGGGGGAACTATGGCTACACCTTC. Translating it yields CASSQGEDRGNYGYTF.

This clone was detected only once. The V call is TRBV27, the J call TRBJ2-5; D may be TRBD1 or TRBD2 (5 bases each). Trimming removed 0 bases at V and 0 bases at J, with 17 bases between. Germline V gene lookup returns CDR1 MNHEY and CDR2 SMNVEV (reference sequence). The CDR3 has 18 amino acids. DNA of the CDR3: TGTGCCAGCAGTTTATCTTACGTGTCGGGACCCCACCAAGAGACCCAGTACTTC. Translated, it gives CASSLSYVSGPHQETQYF.

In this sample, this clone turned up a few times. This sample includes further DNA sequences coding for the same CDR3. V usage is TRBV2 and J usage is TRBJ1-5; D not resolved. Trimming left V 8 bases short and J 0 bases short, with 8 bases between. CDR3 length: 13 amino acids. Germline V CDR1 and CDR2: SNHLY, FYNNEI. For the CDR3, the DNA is TGTGCCAGCCGGAGGGATAGCAATCAGCCCCAGCATTTT. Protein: CASRRDSNQPQHF.

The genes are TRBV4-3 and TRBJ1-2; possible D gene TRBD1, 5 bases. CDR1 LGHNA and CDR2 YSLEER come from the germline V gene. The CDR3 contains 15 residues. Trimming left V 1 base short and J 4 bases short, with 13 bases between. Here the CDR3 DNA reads TGCGCCAGCAGCCAAGCCATGACAGCATCCTATGGCTACACCTTC. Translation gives CASSQAMTASYGYTF.

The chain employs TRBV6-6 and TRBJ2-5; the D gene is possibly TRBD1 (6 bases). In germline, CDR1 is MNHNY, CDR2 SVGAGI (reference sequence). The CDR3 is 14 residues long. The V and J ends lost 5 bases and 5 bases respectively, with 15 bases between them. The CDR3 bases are TGTGCCAGCAGTAGACAGGCGCTCGGGGAGACCCAGTACTTC. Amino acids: CASSRQALGETQYF.

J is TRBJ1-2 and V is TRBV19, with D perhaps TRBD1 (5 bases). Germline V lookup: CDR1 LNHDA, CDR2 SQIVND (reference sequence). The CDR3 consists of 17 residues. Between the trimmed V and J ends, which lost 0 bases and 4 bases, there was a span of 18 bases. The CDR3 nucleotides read TGTGCCAGTAGTATAGATCCTCAATCAGGGAGGGTCTATGGCTACACCTTC. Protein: CASSIDPQSGRVYGYTF.

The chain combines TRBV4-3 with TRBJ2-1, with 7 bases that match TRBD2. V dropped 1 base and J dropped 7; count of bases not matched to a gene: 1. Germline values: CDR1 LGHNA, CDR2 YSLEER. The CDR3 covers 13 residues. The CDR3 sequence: CASSQAGGNEQFF. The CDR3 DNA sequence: TGCGCCAGCAGCCAAGCGGGGGGTAATGAGCAGTTCTTC.

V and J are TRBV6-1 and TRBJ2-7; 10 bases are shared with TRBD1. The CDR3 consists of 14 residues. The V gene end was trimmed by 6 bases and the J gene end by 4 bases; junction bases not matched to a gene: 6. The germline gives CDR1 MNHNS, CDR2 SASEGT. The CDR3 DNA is TGTGCCAGCAGAAGGGACAGGGGTTCATACGAGCAGTACTTC. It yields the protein CASRRDRGSYEQYF.

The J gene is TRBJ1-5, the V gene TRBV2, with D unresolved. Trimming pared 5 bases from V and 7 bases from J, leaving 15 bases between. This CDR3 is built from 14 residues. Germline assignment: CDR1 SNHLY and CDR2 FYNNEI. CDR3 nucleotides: TGTGCCAGCAGTTTAAGACGAGCCAACCAGCCCCAGCATTTT. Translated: CASSLRRANQPQHF.

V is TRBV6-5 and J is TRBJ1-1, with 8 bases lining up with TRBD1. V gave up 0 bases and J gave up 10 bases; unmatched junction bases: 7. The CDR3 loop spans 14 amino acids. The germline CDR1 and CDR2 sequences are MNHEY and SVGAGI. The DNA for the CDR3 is TGTGCCAGCAGTTACTCGCGGACAGGGTCATCAGCTTTCTTT. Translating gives CASSYSRTGSSAFF.

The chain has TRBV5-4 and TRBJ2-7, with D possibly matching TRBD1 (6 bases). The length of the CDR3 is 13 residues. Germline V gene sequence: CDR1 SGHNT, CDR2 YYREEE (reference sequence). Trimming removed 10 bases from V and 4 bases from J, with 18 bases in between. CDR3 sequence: CAAGAGATYEQYF. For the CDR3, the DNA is TGTGCCGCCGGTGCAGGGGCAACTTACGAGCAGTACTTC.

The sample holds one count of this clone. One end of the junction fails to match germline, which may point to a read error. The CDR3 spells CATSRDNHETQYF. The CDR3 nucleotides read TGTGCCACCAGCAGAGATAACCACGAGACCCAGTACTTC. J is TRBJ2-5 and V is TRBV15; D gene ambiguous. The CDR3 is made up of 13 amino acids. Germline-derived CDR1 and CDR2 are LNHNV and YYDKDF (reference sequence). Combining the CDR3 with reference TRBV15 and TRBJ2-5 gives the whole variable domain DAMVIQNPRYQVTQFGKPVTLSCSQTLNHNVMYWYQQKSSQAPKLLFHYYDKDFNNEADTPDNFQSRRPNTSFCFLDIRSPGLGDTAMYLCATSRDNHETQYFGPGTRLLVL.

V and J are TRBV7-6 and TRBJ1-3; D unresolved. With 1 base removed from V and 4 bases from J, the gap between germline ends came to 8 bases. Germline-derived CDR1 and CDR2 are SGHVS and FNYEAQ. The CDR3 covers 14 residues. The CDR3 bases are TGTGCCAGCAGCTTAGGGACCGGGGGAAACACCATATATTTT. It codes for CASSLGTGGNTIYF.